The 12 T cell receptor beta chains given below trace back to one sample, sequenced in a study of cytomegalovirus exposure and HLA in healthy donors. This PCR relied on a set of 60 Vbeta primers and 13 Jbeta primers. Clones were sequenced by immunoSEQ multiplex PCR, and TCRdb holds only the in-frame ones, with some missing. Of 95,000 to 150,000 clones in the sample, 74% were seen once. Sequencing input: PBMCs. These receptors came from a man in his forties or fifties in good health and CMV-seropositive.

The chain joins TRBV11-2 to TRBJ2-5; 13 bases fit TRBD2. This CDR3 has 16 amino acids. CDR1 SGHAT and CDR2 FQNNGV come from the germline V gene. Trimming took 4 bases from V and 5 from J; bases not matched to a gene: 7. The CDR3 DNA reads as TGTGCCAGCAGCTCCCGGACTAGCGGGGGTGGGGAGACCCAGTACTTC. Protein sequence: CASSSRTSGGGETQYF.

The chain is built from TRBV30 and TRBJ2-7; 7 positions agree with TRBD2. The trim removed 2 bases at V and 4 bases at J, leaving 8 bases unmatched. Germline lookup yields CDR1 GTSNPN and CDR2 SVGIG (reference sequence). The CDR3 consists of 14 residues. Written as DNA, the CDR3 is TGTGCCTGGAGTCATGGGGAGGGGTATTACGAGCAGTACTTC. Translating gives CAWSHGEGYYEQYF. Drawing the rest from reference TRBV30 and TRBJ2-7, the complete variable domain is SQTIHQWPATLVQPVGSPLSLECTVEGTSNPNLYWYRQAAGRGLQLLFYSVGIGQISSEVPQNLSASRPQDRQFILSSKKLLLSDSGFYLCAWSHGEGYYEQYFGPGTRLTVT.

This chain's CDR3 is CASSYSGTREQYF. In nucleotides, the CDR3 is TGCGCCAGCAGTTATTCAGGGACTCGGGAGCAGTACTTC. The chain has TRBV10-1 and TRBJ2-7; TRBD2 might be the D (6 bases). Germline V gene data show CDR1 as WNHNN and CDR2 as SYGVQD (reference sequence). This CDR3 comprises 13 residues. Trimming removed 5 bases at V and 7 bases at J, with 15 bases between.

The chain is built from TRBV5-1 and TRBJ2-2, with D unresolved. Germline CDR1 reads SGHRS; CDR2 reads YFSETQ. V shed 0 bases and J shed 0 bases, with 6 bases lying between them. The CDR3 length is 15 residues. In nucleotides, the CDR3 is TGCGCCAGCAGCTTGGCGTCGGCGAACACCGGGGAGCTGTTTTTT. Amino acid sequence: CASSLASANTGELFF.

The chain employs TRBV2 and TRBJ2-7, with 7 positions matching TRBD1. CDR3 length equals 12 residues. Looked up from germline, CDR1 is SNHLY and CDR2 is FYNNEI. Trimming took 6 bases from V and 4 from J; bases not matched to a gene: 3. CDR3 sequence reads: CASRDRLYEQYF. The DNA for the CDR3 is TGTGCCAGCAGGGACAGGTTGTACGAGCAGTACTTC.

The chain employs TRBV7-8 and TRBJ1-1; D is uncertain. The germline V and J ends were trimmed by 5 bases and 7 bases, with 23 bases remaining between them. Per the germline V gene, CDR1 is SGHVS and CDR2 is FQNEAQ. This CDR3 comprises 16 residues. CDR3 coding DNA: TGTGCCAGCAGCCACCTTGTGGGTTCCGGAGCCGGTGAAGCTTTCTTT. It yields the protein CASSHLVGSGAGEAFF. The full variable domain, with the rest looked up from reference TRBV7-8 and TRBJ1-1, is GAGVSQSPRYKVAKRGQDVALRCDPISGHVSLFWYQQALGQGPEFLTYFQNEAQLDKSGLPSDRFFAERPEGSVSTLKIQRTQQEDSAVYLCASSHLVGSGAGEAFFGQGTRLTVV.

This clone was seen more than once but under ten times. The chain uses TRBV29-1 and TRBJ2-3, with TRBD2 identical over 7 bases. Germline trimming cut 7 bases from V and 0 bases from J; bases unmatched to any gene: 10. The CDR3 spans 15 residues. From germline, CDR1 is SQVTM and CDR2 ANQGSEA. DNA of the CDR3: TGCAGCGGGGATATCGGGGGGTCTAGCACAGATACGCAGTATTTT. Residues: CSGDIGGSSTDTQYF.

The chain links TRBV30 to TRBJ2-2; weak D call: TRBD2 (6 bases). Trimming took 3 bases from V and 2 from J, leaving 7 bases between them. This CDR3 has 13 amino acids. Germline lookup yields CDR1 GTSNPN and CDR2 SVGIG (reference sequence). CDR3 sequence reads: CAWRGGNTGELFF. CDR3 bases: TGTGCCTGGAGGGGGGGAAACACCGGGGAGCTGTTTTTT. Filled out from reference TRBV30 and TRBJ2-2, the complete variable domain reads SQTIHQWPATLVQPVGSPLSLECTVEGTSNPNLYWYRQAAGRGLQLLFYSVGIGQISSEVPQNLSASRPQDRQFILSSKKLLLSDSGFYLCAWRGGNTGELFFGEGSRLTVL.

V and J are TRBV6-4 and TRBJ2-3, with 8 bases lining up with TRBD2. This CDR3 region has 16 residues. V trimming: 5 bases; J trimming: 2 bases; junction bases outside the gene matches: 9. Germline values: CDR1 MRHNA, CDR2 SNTAGT. The CDR3 region is CASSTLAASTTDTQYF. CDR3 bases: TGTGCCAGCAGTACACTAGCGGCGTCCACCACAGATACGCAGTATTTT.

This sequence joins TRBV2 and TRBJ1-2; TRBD1 matches 9 bases. The CDR3 extends over 14 amino acids. The V and J ends lost 10 bases and 8 bases, in that order; junction bases with no gene match: 14. Germline lookup yields CDR1 SNHLY and CDR2 FYNNEI. The CDR3 loop reads CANQPGTGNRGYTF. CDR3 bases: TGTGCCAACCAACCCGGGACAGGGAACCGGGGCTACACCTTC.

This chain connects TRBV11-2 to TRBJ2-7; D call uncertain. Germline loops: CDR1 SGHAT, CDR2 FQNNGV. There are 13 residues in the CDR3. Trimming removed 1 base at V and 1 base at J, with 5 bases between. Here the CDR3 reads CASSLALSYEQYF. CDR3 coding DNA: TGTGCCAGCAGCTTAGCCCTTTCCTACGAGCAGTACTTC.

The rearrangement uses TRBV9 and TRBJ2-3; 7 positions match TRBD1. Trimming removed 4 bases from V and 1 base from J; junction bases left unmatched: 9. The CDR3 runs to 16 residues. Germline V CDR1 and CDR2: SGDLS, YYNGEE. The CDR3 region has the DNA TGTGCCAGCAGCCACACGCAGGGGGATGGCACAGATACGCAGTATTTT. The encoded protein is CASSHTQGDGTDTQYF.